A selection of T cell receptor beta chains follows, all from one sample in a study of T-cell memory formation after mild COVID-19. TCRdb re-called the 5' RACE reads through MiXCR, storing one row per CDR3 protein. The sample carries roughly 130,000 distinct CDR3 sequences, about 5.9% recorded once. The sample taken for sequencing was PBMCs or a T cell subset sorted from them (not recorded which). Receptor source: an adult woman who had mild COVID-19 (a few samples of this study predate the infection). Cell type and time point are not known. Each CDR3 is given with its conserved first and last residue. D genes are given only for firm matches. Expanded clones get a size class; other rows say once, few or many, or leave the size out.

v_call: TRBV6-6
j_call: TRBJ2-1
clone_size: NA
cdr3_length: 16
d_call: NA
cdr3_aa: CASSSPWASSYNEQFF
cdr3_nt: TGTGCCAGCAGTTCGCCTTGGGCGAGCTCCTACAATGAGCAGTTCTTC

v_call: TRBV12-3/TRBV12-4
j_call: TRBJ2-1
clone_size: NA
cdr3_length: 14
d_call: NA
cdr3_aa: CASSLRGPNEEQFF
cdr3_nt: TGTGCCAGCAGTTTACGGGGGCCGAATGAGGAGCAGTTCTTC

v_call: TRBV5-1
j_call: TRBJ2-2
clone_size: NA
cdr3_length: 16
d_call: NA
cdr3_aa: CASSLERSVTGELFFF
cdr3_nt: NA

v_call: TRBV7-9
j_call: TRBJ2-6
clone_size: few
cdr3_length: 17
d_call: NA
cdr3_aa: CASSARQRSSGANVLTF
cdr3_nt: TGTGCCAGCAGCGCCCGACAGCGTTCCTCTGGGGCCAACGTCCTGACTTTC

v_call: TRBV15
j_call: TRBJ2-1
clone_size: NA
cdr3_length: 16
d_call: NA
cdr3_aa: CATSRDMAGAYNEQFF
cdr3_nt: TGTGCCACCAGCAGAGATATGGCAGGGGCTTACAATGAGCAGTTCTTC

v_call: TRBV2
j_call: TRBJ1-5
clone_size: many
cdr3_length: 13
d_call: NA
cdr3_aa: CASGAGSNQPQHF
cdr3_nt: TGTGCCAGCGGAGCAGGTAGCAATCAGCCCCAGCATTTT

v_call: TRBV20-1
j_call: TRBJ2-3
clone_size: medium-sized
cdr3_length: 15
d_call: NA
cdr3_aa: CSARDLVGPGDTQYF
cdr3_nt: TGCAGTGCTAGAGACCTCGTGGGACCGGGGGATACGCAGTATTTT

v_call: TRBV3-1
j_call: TRBJ2-1
clone_size: NA
cdr3_length: 16
d_call: NA
cdr3_aa: CASSHPFWGSYNEQFF
cdr3_nt: TGTGCCAGCAGCCACCCCTTCTGGGGCTCCTACAATGAGCAGTTCTTC

v_call: TRBV7-9
j_call: TRBJ2-7
clone_size: few
cdr3_length: 15
d_call: NA
cdr3_aa: CASSSEGGLVYEQYF
cdr3_nt: TGTGCCAGCAGCTCCGAGGGGGGGCTAGTCTACGAGCAGTACTTC

v_call: TRBV5-1
j_call: TRBJ2-1
clone_size: NA
cdr3_length: 14
d_call: NA
cdr3_aa: CASSPRERLQEQFF
cdr3_nt: TGCGCCAGCAGCCCTCGAGAGCGTTTACAGGAGCAGTTCTTC

v_call: TRBV25-1
j_call: TRBJ1-6
clone_size: NA
cdr3_length: 14
d_call: TRBD1
cdr3_aa: CASSRTGGRWALHF
cdr3_nt: TGTGCCAGCAGCAGGACAGGCGGGAGGTGGGCCCTCCACTTT

v_call: TRBV27
j_call: TRBJ1-5
clone_size: few
cdr3_length: 17
d_call: NA
cdr3_aa: CASSFKAGGGFNQPQHF
cdr3_nt: TGTGCCAGCAGTTTTAAAGCAGGAGGGGGATTCAATCAGCCCCAGCATTTT

v_call: TRBV5-5
j_call: TRBJ1-4
clone_size: NA
cdr3_length: 13
d_call: TRBD1
cdr3_aa: CASSSDRTEKLFF
cdr3_nt: TGTGCCAGCAGCTCGGACAGGACTGAAAAACTGTTTTTT

v_call: TRBV7-2
j_call: TRBJ2-1
clone_size: many
cdr3_length: 18
d_call: TRBD2
cdr3_aa: CASSLAGRWLAGEDEQFF
cdr3_nt: TGTGCCAGCAGCCTGGCGGGTAGGTGGCTAGCGGGTGAGGATGAGCAGTTCTTC

v_call: TRBV6-6
j_call: TRBJ2-3
clone_size: NA
cdr3_length: 13
d_call: NA
cdr3_aa: CASSIGTGDTQYF
cdr3_nt: TGTGCCAGCAGTATAGGGACGGGGGATACGCAGTATTTT

v_call: TRBV6-6
j_call: TRBJ2-5
clone_size: few
cdr3_length: 16
d_call: TRBD1
cdr3_aa: CASSSGYRGIQETQYF
cdr3_nt: TGTGCCAGCAGTTCCGGTTACAGGGGGATCCAAGAGACCCAGTACTTC

v_call: TRBV20-1
j_call: TRBJ1-5
clone_size: NA
cdr3_length: 16
d_call: TRBD1
cdr3_aa: CSARYGGDRDNQPQHF
cdr3_nt: TGCAGTGCTAGATATGGGGGGGACAGGGACAATCAGCCCCAGCATTTT

v_call: TRBV9
j_call: TRBJ2-2
clone_size: few
cdr3_length: 15
d_call: NA
cdr3_aa: CASSEGRQNTGELFF
cdr3_nt: TGTGCCAGCAGCGAGGGGCGGCAGAACACCGGGGAGCTGTTTTTT

v_call: TRBV15
j_call: TRBJ2-3
clone_size: many
cdr3_length: 14
d_call: NA
cdr3_aa: CATSRDHRKDTQYF
cdr3_nt: TGTGCCACCAGCAGAGATCACAGGAAAGATACGCAGTATTTT

v_call: TRBV9
j_call: TRBJ2-1
clone_size: NA
cdr3_length: 14
d_call: NA
cdr3_aa: CASSVGGTLNEQFF
cdr3_nt: TGTGCCAGCAGCGTAGGGGGGACTTTGAATGAGCAGTTCTTC

v_call: TRBV24-1
j_call: TRBJ2-3
clone_size: NA
cdr3_length: 16
d_call: TRBD2
cdr3_aa: CATSDYSGGRTDTQYF
cdr3_nt: TGTGCCACCAGTGATTATAGCGGGGGGCGCACAGATACGCAGTATTTT

v_call: TRBV29-1
j_call: TRBJ2-2
clone_size: NA
cdr3_length: 16
d_call: NA
cdr3_aa: CSVGYRQAQNTGELFF
cdr3_nt: TGCAGCGTTGGGTACCGACAGGCCCAGAACACCGGGGAGCTGTTTTTT

v_call: TRBV5-1
j_call: TRBJ2-5
clone_size: many
cdr3_length: 16
d_call: NA
cdr3_aa: CASSLVVRNRQETQYF
cdr3_nt: TGCGCCAGCAGCTTGGTGGTTCGTAACAGACAAGAGACCCAGTACTTC

v_call: TRBV30
j_call: TRBJ2-1
clone_size: few
cdr3_length: 18
d_call: TRBD2
cdr3_aa: CAWTGRGGIGARYNEQFF
cdr3_nt: TGTGCCTGGACGGGGAGGGGCGGTATTGGGGCCCGATACAATGAGCAGTTCTTC

v_call: TRBV5-1
j_call: TRBJ2-7
clone_size: NA
cdr3_length: 13
d_call: NA
cdr3_aa: CASSQPGAYEQYF
cdr3_nt: TGCGCCAGCAGCCAACCGGGGGCCTACGAGCAGTACTTC

v_call: TRBV6-5
j_call: TRBJ2-1
clone_size: many
cdr3_length: 15
d_call: NA
cdr3_aa: CASSLTGRANNEQFF
cdr3_nt: TGTGCCAGCAGTTTAACCGGACGGGCAAACAATGAGCAGTTCTTC

v_call: TRBV5-5
j_call: TRBJ1-5
clone_size: many
cdr3_length: 15
d_call: TRBD1
cdr3_aa: CASSPDPGGAQPQHF
cdr3_nt: TGTGCCAGCAGCCCGGACCCAGGGGGCGCTCAGCCCCAGCATTTT

v_call: TRBV20-1
j_call: TRBJ2-3
clone_size: many
cdr3_length: 15
d_call: NA
cdr3_aa: CSARDRRSGTDTQYF
cdr3_nt: TGCAGTGCTAGAGATCGAAGGAGCGGGACAGATACGCAGTATTTT

v_call: TRBV10-3
j_call: TRBJ2-3
clone_size: NA
cdr3_length: 16
d_call: NA
cdr3_aa: CAISEGLFSAMDTQYF
cdr3_nt: TGTGCCATCAGTGAGGGCCTCTTTAGTGCGATGGATACGCAGTATTTT

v_call: TRBV7-9
j_call: TRBJ2-1
clone_size: few
cdr3_length: 15
d_call: NA
cdr3_aa: CASSPFPGELNEQFF
cdr3_nt: TGTGCCAGCAGCCCCTTTCCCGGGGAATTGAATGAGCAGTTCTTC